This TCR beta chain was recovered during a study of T cells in Graves' hyperthyroidism and ophthalmopathy. General study results and limits: Separation of ophthalmopathy from stable hyperthyroidism was achieved by a 13 V-J model.

This CDR3 region has 15 residues. Per the germline V gene, CDR1 is LNHDA and CDR2 is SQIVND (reference sequence). Trimming cost V 7 bases and J 6 bases; bases outside gene matches: 10. On this clonotype itself: Its antigen is not identified.

Patients with ophthalmopathy all had a Clinical Activity Score of at least 3, a NOSPECS grade of at least 4 and duration under 3 months. Exclusions: uncontrolled infection, other autoimmune disease, pregnancy, lactation. Researchers amplified the TCR beta CDR3 regions from RNA transcripts. TCR CDR3 underwent first-round RT-PCR with the HTBI primer set. Using its own MiXCR run on the multiplex PCR reads, TCRdb lists one record per CDR3 protein. The repertoire includes over 250,000 distinct CDR3 sequences, roughly 13% of them detected once, and 34% sits in the top ten. What was sequenced was blood. The V gene is TRBV19, the J gene TRBJ2-1, with 9 bases lining up with TRBD2. The source is a woman in her 40s with Graves' ophthalmopathy. In DNA form, the CDR3 reads TGTGCCAGTAAGGAGCGGGGGGACGTTGGCAATGAGCAGTTCTTC. It codes for CASKERGDVGNEQFF. Filled out from reference TRBV19 and TRBJ2-1, the complete variable domain reads DGGITQSPKYLFRKEGQNVTLSCEQNLNHDAMYWYRQDPGQGLRLIYYSQIVNDFQKGDIAEGYSVSREKKESFPLTVTSAQKNPTAFYLCASKERGDVGNEQFFGPGTRLTVL.